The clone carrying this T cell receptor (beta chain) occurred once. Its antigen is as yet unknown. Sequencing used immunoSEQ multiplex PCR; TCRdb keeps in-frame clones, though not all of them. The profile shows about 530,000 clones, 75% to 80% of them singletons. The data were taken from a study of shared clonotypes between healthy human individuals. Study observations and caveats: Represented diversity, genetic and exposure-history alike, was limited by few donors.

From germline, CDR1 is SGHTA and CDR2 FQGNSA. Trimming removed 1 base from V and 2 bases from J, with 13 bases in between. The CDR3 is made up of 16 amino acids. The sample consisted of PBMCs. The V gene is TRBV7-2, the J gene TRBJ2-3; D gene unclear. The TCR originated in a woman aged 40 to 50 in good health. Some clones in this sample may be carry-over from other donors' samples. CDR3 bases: TGTGCCAGCAGCTTAGTAGGTTCAGGCCTCACAGATACGCAGTATTTT. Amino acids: CASSLVGSGLTDTQYF. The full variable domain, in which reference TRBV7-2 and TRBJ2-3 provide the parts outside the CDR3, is GAGVSQSPSNKVTEKGKDVELRCDPISGHTALYWYRQSLGQGLEFLIYFQGNSAPDKSGLPSDRFSAERTGGSVSTLTIQRTQQEDSAVYLCASSLVGSGLTDTQYFGPGTRLTVL.